This is a list of T cell receptor beta chains from one sample in a study of cytomegalovirus exposure and HLA in healthy donors. Measured with immunoSEQ multiplex PCR; TCRdb has only the in-frame clones, and not every one. Altogether about 160,000 clones are present, over 65% being singletons, with the ten largest covering approximately 3.1%. The sequenced sample consisted of PBMCs. Receptors originate from a woman in her forties in good health and CMV-seronegative. Both conserved end residues are part of each CDR3. The order of the fields is J gene, V gene, D gene, clone size, CDR3 protein, CDR3 DNA. A D gene is named only where the DNA matches it firmly. Clone size, where shown, is once, few, many, or a class for clones that have expanded.

j_gene: TRBJ2-1; v_gene: TRBV10-1; d_gene: -; abundance: -; CDR3aa: CASSGTDYNEQFF; CDR3nt: TGCGCCAGCAGTGGTACAGACTACAATGAGCAGTTCTTC
j_gene: TRBJ2-3; v_gene: TRBV5-1; d_gene: TRBD1; abundance: -; CDR3aa: CASSSTGVFTDTQYF; CDR3nt: TGCGCCAGCAGTTCAACAGGGGTGTTCACAGATACGCAGTATTTT
j_gene: TRBJ2-7; v_gene: TRBV5-6; d_gene: -; abundance: -; CDR3aa: CASSLPGRGTYEQYF; CDR3nt: TGTGCCAGCAGCTTACCGGGACGCGGGACCTACGAGCAGTACTTC
j_gene: TRBJ2-5; v_gene: TRBV6-6; d_gene: -; abundance: -; CDR3aa: CASSYQAEETQYF; CDR3nt: TGTGCCAGCAGTTACCAGGCCGAGGAGACCCAGTACTTC
j_gene: TRBJ1-3; v_gene: TRBV9; d_gene: TRBD1; abundance: -; CDR3aa: CASSAKGASGNTIYF; CDR3nt: TGTGCCAGCAGCGCTAAGGGGGCCTCTGGAAACACCATATATTTT
j_gene: TRBJ1-6; v_gene: TRBV5-1; d_gene: -; abundance: -; CDR3aa: CASSSGVGVSPLHF; CDR3nt: TGCGCCAGCAGCTCAGGGGTAGGGGTTTCACCCCTCCACTTT
j_gene: TRBJ2-3; v_gene: TRBV5-4; d_gene: TRBD1; abundance: -; CDR3aa: CASSPGTGRSTDTQYF; CDR3nt: TGTGCCAGCAGCCCTGGGACAGGGAGGAGCACAGATACGCAGTATTTT
j_gene: TRBJ1-2; v_gene: TRBV7-8; d_gene: -; abundance: -; CDR3aa: CASSSRTTNYGYTF; CDR3nt: TGTGCCAGCAGCTCCCGGACAACCAACTATGGCTACACCTTC
j_gene: TRBJ2-7; v_gene: TRBV9; d_gene: -; abundance: -; CDR3aa: CASSEGGSSYEQYF; CDR3nt: TGTGCCAGCAGCGAGGGGGGGTCTTCCTACGAGCAGTACTTC
j_gene: TRBJ2-7; v_gene: TRBV5-1; d_gene: TRBD1; abundance: few; CDR3aa: CASRWGQGTYEQYF; CDR3nt: TGCGCCAGCAGGTGGGGACAGGGTACCTACGAGCAGTACTTC
j_gene: TRBJ2-7; v_gene: TRBV6-6; d_gene: -; abundance: -; CDR3aa: CASSYSGRASSYEQYF; CDR3nt: TGTGCCAGCAGTTACTCGGGCAGGGCGAGCTCCTACGAGCAGTACTTC
j_gene: TRBJ1-1; v_gene: TRBV5-6; d_gene: TRBD1; abundance: -; CDR3aa: CASSFSWTGPEAFF; CDR3nt: TGTGCCAGCAGCTTTTCGTGGACAGGCCCCGAAGCTTTCTTT
j_gene: TRBJ1-1; v_gene: TRBV2; d_gene: -; abundance: -; CDR3aa: CASSVPPMNTEAFF; CDR3nt: TGTGCCAGCAGTGTCCCCCCTATGAACACTGAAGCTTTCTTT
j_gene: TRBJ1-2; v_gene: TRBV7-8; d_gene: TRBD1; abundance: few; CDR3aa: CASSSFFDRGYGYTF; CDR3nt: TGTGCCAGCAGCTCCTTCTTCGACAGGGGCTATGGCTACACCTTC
j_gene: TRBJ2-6; v_gene: TRBV5-1; d_gene: -; abundance: -; CDR3aa: CASSSRASQGGANVLTF; CDR3nt: TGCGCCAGCAGCTCGAGGGCTTCCCAGGGAGGCGCCAACGTCCTGACTTTC
j_gene: TRBJ1-2; v_gene: TRBV5-1; d_gene: -; abundance: -; CDR3aa: CASSPATGSIPDGYTF; CDR3nt: TGCGCCAGCAGCCCCGCCACAGGGAGTATTCCGGATGGCTACACCTTC
j_gene: TRBJ2-7; v_gene: TRBV6-1; d_gene: TRBD1; abundance: -; CDR3aa: CASDRQGRAEQYF; CDR3nt: TGTGCCAGCGACAGACAGGGAAGGGCCGAGCAGTACTTC
j_gene: TRBJ1-5; v_gene: TRBV7-9; d_gene: -; abundance: -; CDR3aa: CASSLEMSQGEQPQHF; CDR3nt: TGTGCCAGCAGCTTAGAAATGTCACAGGGTGAACAGCCCCAGCATTTT
j_gene: TRBJ1-2; v_gene: TRBV7-9; d_gene: -; abundance: -; CDR3aa: CASSLEGDYGYTF; CDR3nt: TGTGCCAGCAGCTTAGAGGGGGACTATGGCTACACCTTC
j_gene: TRBJ1-3; v_gene: TRBV18; d_gene: TRBD1; abundance: -; CDR3aa: CASSPPQGVYGNTIYF; CDR3nt: TGTGCCAGCTCACCTCCTCAGGGGGTATATGGAAACACCATATATTTT
j_gene: TRBJ1-5; v_gene: TRBV7-2; d_gene: -; abundance: few; CDR3aa: CASSFGGDNQPQHF; CDR3nt: TGTGCCAGCAGCTTTGGAGGGGACAATCAGCCCCAGCATTTT
j_gene: TRBJ2-5; v_gene: TRBV7-7; d_gene: TRBD1; abundance: -; CDR3aa: CASSWGQGGETQYF; CDR3nt: TGTGCCAGCAGCTGGGGACAGGGTGGGGAGACCCAGTACTTC
j_gene: TRBJ2-1; v_gene: TRBV7-6; d_gene: TRBD1; abundance: few; CDR3aa: CASSNEPRTGGNEQFF; CDR3nt: TGTGCCAGCAGCAATGAACCCAGGACAGGAGGTAATGAGCAGTTCTTC
j_gene: TRBJ2-7; v_gene: TRBV5-1; d_gene: TRBD1; abundance: -; CDR3aa: CASSFSGGLYEQYF; CDR3nt: TGCGCCAGCAGCTTCTCAGGGGGTCTCTACGAGCAGTACTTC
j_gene: TRBJ2-7; v_gene: TRBV5-1; d_gene: TRBD1; abundance: -; CDR3aa: CASSSKTGTGYTSYEQYF; CDR3nt: TGCGCCAGCAGCTCGAAAACCGGGACAGGGTATACCTCCTACGAGCAGTACTTC
j_gene: TRBJ1-2; v_gene: TRBV27; d_gene: -; abundance: few; CDR3aa: CASSSTPGQKDGYTF; CDR3nt: TGTGCCAGCAGTTCTACCCCCGGACAGAAGGATGGCTACACCTTC
j_gene: TRBJ2-2; v_gene: TRBV25-1; d_gene: TRBD2; abundance: -; CDR3aa: CASSTGGANTGELFF; CDR3nt: TGTGCCAGCAGTACGGGAGGGGCCAACACCGGGGAGCTGTTTTTT
j_gene: TRBJ1-2; v_gene: TRBV11-2; d_gene: -; abundance: -; CDR3aa: CASSSPRQFHGYTF; CDR3nt: TGTGCCAGCAGCTCACCGAGACAGTTTCATGGCTACACCTTC
j_gene: TRBJ2-1; v_gene: TRBV27; d_gene: TRBD2; abundance: -; CDR3aa: CASSLLASGGREQFF; CDR3nt: TGTGCCAGCAGTTTACTGGCCAGCGGGGGCAGGGAGCAGTTCTTC
j_gene: TRBJ2-7; v_gene: TRBV6-5; d_gene: -; abundance: -; CDR3aa: CASSGQGYEQYF; CDR3nt: TGTGCCAGCAGTGGCCAGGGGTACGAGCAGTACTTC
j_gene: TRBJ1-1; v_gene: TRBV5-4; d_gene: TRBD1; abundance: -; CDR3aa: CASSFPGQKNTEAFF; CDR3nt: TGTGCCAGCAGCTTCCCGGGACAGAAAAACACTGAAGCTTTCTTT
j_gene: TRBJ1-2; v_gene: TRBV7-6; d_gene: TRBD1; abundance: -; CDR3aa: CASSAPGQGGWDGYTF; CDR3nt: TGTGCCAGCAGCGCCCCCGGACAGGGAGGATGGGATGGCTACACCTTC
j_gene: TRBJ2-3; v_gene: TRBV29-1; d_gene: -; abundance: -; CDR3aa: CSVGKDMATDTQYF; CDR3nt: TGCAGCGTAGGAAAGGACATGGCTACAGATACGCAGTATTTT
j_gene: TRBJ2-4; v_gene: TRBV5-1; d_gene: TRBD1; abundance: -; CDR3aa: CASSFQETGAAKNIQYF; CDR3nt: TGCGCCAGCAGCTTTCAGGAGACAGGGGCTGCCAAAAACATTCAGTACTTC
j_gene: TRBJ1-6; v_gene: TRBV7-8; d_gene: -; abundance: -; CDR3aa: CASSLLTGPISPLHF; CDR3nt: TGTGCCAGCAGCTTATTAACAGGGCCGATTTCACCCCTCCACTTT
j_gene: TRBJ1-6; v_gene: TRBV5-8; d_gene: -; abundance: few; CDR3aa: CASSFGGSHNSPLHF; CDR3nt: TGTGCCAGCAGCTTTGGGGGGAGTCATAATTCACCCCTCCACTTT
j_gene: TRBJ2-3; v_gene: TRBV4-1; d_gene: TRBD2; abundance: -; CDR3aa: CASSTRLAGATDTQYF; CDR3nt: TGCGCCAGCAGCACTCGACTAGCGGGGGCCACAGATACGCAGTATTTT
j_gene: TRBJ1-6; v_gene: TRBV19; d_gene: TRBD1; abundance: -; CDR3aa: CAPSRGQTYNSPLHF; CDR3nt: TGTGCCCCCAGTAGGGGGCAGACTTATAATTCACCCCTCCACTTT
j_gene: TRBJ2-2; v_gene: TRBV5-1; d_gene: -; abundance: -; CDR3aa: CASSHGAGGTGELFF; CDR3nt: TGCGCCAGCAGCCATGGGGCCGGGGGCACCGGGGAGCTGTTTTTT
j_gene: TRBJ1-2; v_gene: TRBV19; d_gene: TRBD1; abundance: -; CDR3aa: CASSQTGIYGYTF; CDR3nt: TGTGCCAGTAGCCAGACAGGGATCTATGGCTACACCTTC
j_gene: TRBJ1-4; v_gene: TRBV5-1; d_gene: -; abundance: -; CDR3aa: CASSLVGGGGEKLFF; CDR3nt: TGCGCCAGCAGCTTGGTAGGAGGCGGAGGTGAAAAACTGTTTTTT
j_gene: TRBJ2-3; v_gene: TRBV11-2; d_gene: -; abundance: -; CDR3aa: CASSLGRDKTDTQYF; CDR3nt: TGTGCCAGCAGCTTAGGGCGGGATAAGACAGATACGCAGTATTTT
j_gene: TRBJ2-7; v_gene: TRBV5-5; d_gene: -; abundance: -; CDR3aa: CASRAGPSYEQYF; CDR3nt: TGTGCCAGCAGGGCGGGACCCTCCTACGAGCAGTACTTC
j_gene: TRBJ2-4; v_gene: TRBV7-2; d_gene: TRBD1; abundance: -; CDR3aa: CASSLTGRDRFQYF; CDR3nt: TGTGCCAGCAGCTTAACCGGCCGGGACAGATTTCAGTACTTC
j_gene: TRBJ2-5; v_gene: TRBV4-1; d_gene: TRBD2; abundance: -; CDR3aa: CASSQVAGGAETQYF; CDR3nt: TGCGCCAGCAGCCAAGTAGCGGGGGGGGCGGAGACCCAGTACTTC
j_gene: TRBJ1-4; v_gene: TRBV7-9; d_gene: -; abundance: -; CDR3aa: CASSLLTTTNEKLFF; CDR3nt: TGTGCCAGCAGCTTACTCACTACAACTAATGAAAAACTGTTTTTT
j_gene: TRBJ2-3; v_gene: TRBV11-2; d_gene: TRBD1; abundance: -; CDR3aa: CASSQRQGTDTQYF; CDR3nt: TGTGCCAGCAGCCAAAGACAGGGAACAGATACGCAGTATTTT
j_gene: TRBJ1-6; v_gene: TRBV14; d_gene: TRBD1; abundance: -; CDR3aa: CASSRGQGLTPLHF; CDR3nt: TGTGCCAGCAGCCGGGGACAGGGGTTAACACCCCTCCACTTT
j_gene: TRBJ1-3; v_gene: TRBV18; d_gene: TRBD1; abundance: -; CDR3aa: CASSPMDRATGNTIYF; CDR3nt: TGTGCCAGCTCACCAATGGACAGGGCGACTGGAAACACCATATATTTT
j_gene: TRBJ1-2; v_gene: TRBV5-1; d_gene: -; abundance: -; CDR3aa: CASSLDDPTYGYTF; CDR3nt: TGCGCCAGCAGCCTAGACGACCCGACCTATGGCTACACCTTC
j_gene: TRBJ1-2; v_gene: TRBV7-9; d_gene: TRBD1; abundance: -; CDR3aa: CASSLVGDRDYGYTF; CDR3nt: TGTGCCAGCAGCTTAGTAGGAGACAGGGACTATGGCTACACCTTC
j_gene: TRBJ1-4; v_gene: TRBV7-9; d_gene: TRBD1; abundance: -; CDR3aa: CASSPRTGGLATNEKLFF; CDR3nt: TGTGCCAGCAGCCCTCGGACAGGGGGTTTGGCAACTAATGAAAAACTGTTTTTT
j_gene: TRBJ1-2; v_gene: TRBV5-1; d_gene: TRBD1; abundance: -; CDR3aa: CASSPNRGLETNYGYTF; CDR3nt: TGCGCCAGCAGCCCCAACAGGGGGCTAGAGACTAACTATGGCTACACCTTC
j_gene: TRBJ1-2; v_gene: TRBV6-5; d_gene: -; abundance: few; CDR3aa: CASSADSSTPYGYTF; CDR3nt: TGTGCCAGCAGTGCGGACAGTTCGACTCCCTATGGCTACACCTTC
j_gene: TRBJ2-7; v_gene: TRBV7-9; d_gene: TRBD1; abundance: -; CDR3aa: CASSFGQVEQYF; CDR3nt: TGTGCCAGCAGCTTTGGACAGGTCGAGCAGTACTTC